This record covers a single TCR beta chain. The antigen it binds to is not known. No much larger clone exists at a distance of one base, and base qualities are not known. The CDR3 spans 17 residues, from the cysteine through the phenylalanine. Only the CDR3 part of the read is kept: 51 bases, read in frame from the first base. According to the germline V gene, CDR1 reads KGHSH and CDR2 reads LQKENI. At the junction V is shortened by 4 bases and J by 1 base, with 16 bases in between. The data were obtained in a study of T cells in Graves' hyperthyroidism and ophthalmopathy (dated by TCRdb to the late 2010s). Looking at the study overall: Peripheral blood samples were taken at initial diagnosis, before any treatment was given. A discovery cohort of roughly 100 patients, approximately 45 with Graves' ophthalmopathy and about 58 with stable Graves' hyperthyroidism, was used to find distinguishing TCR V-J signatures. An independent validation cohort of about 19 hyperthyroidism patients and 17 patients who later progressed to ophthalmopathy tested prospective prediction of ophthalmopathy. The 100 or so discovery patients were divided at random into training and test sets in a 7:3 ratio. Thyroid tissue and blood T-cell repertoires from more than 5 Graves' hyperthyroidism patients were also compared in the study. After sampling, hyperthyroidism patients received methimazole starting at 30 mg daily, and ophthalmopathy patients received high-dose intravenous methylprednisolone. TCR Vbeta CDR3 sequencing of 135 peripheral blood samples (43 ophthalmopathy, 75 hyperthyroidism and roughly 17 progressor patients) is reported in the paper. The research as a whole found: Most expanded thyroid clonotypes (frequency above 0.001) were also detected in blood, a finding suggesting that blood repertoires may reflect thyroid immune responses. No statistical method was used to set the sample size in advance, and investigators knew the group allocation. Ophthalmopathy was separated from stable hyperthyroidism by a 13 V-J signature model, with around 88% sensitivity and 81% to 82% specificity obtained in cross-validation and 80%/75% obtained in testing. In validation, progression to ophthalmopathy was predicted by the model with approximately 67% sensitivity and 72% to 80% specificity, a median of 6.5 months before onset.

Graves' hyperthyroidism was defined as stable when no progression to ophthalmopathy occurred over 18 months of follow-up. Hyperthyroidism patients were aged 18 to 65 years and newly diagnosed, with disease duration of less than 2 months. The study excluded patients with uncontrolled infections, other autoimmune diseases, pregnancy or lactation. Diagnoses relied on clinical symptoms, serum thyroxine and TRAb, thyroid ultrasound and orbital computed tomography. PBMCs were separated from around 9.1 ml of fresh peripheral blood using Ficoll-Paque density gradient centrifugation. Total RNA was extracted using Trizol reagent, and RNA quality was assessed on an Agilent 2100 Bioanalyzer. Amplification of TCR beta CDR3 regions was carried out from RNA transcripts. For the first round of RT-PCR on the TCR CDR3, the HTBI primer set was used together with the Qiagen OneStep RT-PCR kit. The libraries were constructed in a second round of multiplex PCR and then size-selected and purified. Paired-end sequencing of the libraries was performed with 100 bp reads on an Illumina HiSeq2000. The study's own analysis went as follows. SOAPnuke was used to process the raw data, removing reads that contained adapters or uncalled bases, had a mean Phred below 15, or lacked an exact match to the constant primer or identifier. High-quality paired reads were merged with COPE v1.2.5, and unique nucleotide sequences were defined as clonotypes. Clonotypes were aligned to IMGT TRBV, TRBD and TRBJ reference segments using MiTCR v1.1. Only V-J combinations with frequency above 0.0001, covering 99% to 99.2% of repertoires, were analysed. The TCS score was defined as F50 (clonal expansion) divided by E x V (chaos), with BLOSUM62-based TCRdist calculated between CDR3 peptides within each V-J. Welch's t-statistics and random forest reduced several hundred V-J features to around 14, which were used in a naive Bayes classifier (R e1071). TCRdb cleaned the public reads at Q25 with fastp, built clones with MiXCR and kept in-frame beta chains. Each record represents a unique CDR3 protein, reported with the most common genes and DNA among its rows. The V and J calls were not made by the authors but by TCRdb's processing. Counted in this sample were hundreds of thousands of distinct CDR3 sequences; 14% of them appeared once. The ten most abundant clones make up around 9.6% of the sample.

Recombination connected TRBV18 to TRBJ2-2; the D gene is possibly TRBD2, with 6 bases matching. This sequence originates from a woman aged 18-30 years with Graves' hyperthyroidism. The sample consisted of blood. The CDR3 region reads CASSLGDWTMNTGELFF. The DNA is as follows: TGTGCCAGCTCACTGGGGGACTGGACAATGAACACCGGGGAGCTGTTTTTT.